What follows are 8 T cell receptor beta chains derived from one specimen sequenced in a study of blood T cell repertoires in COVID-19. Assay: immunoSEQ multiplex PCR; the TCRdb copy retains only in-frame clones and omits some. The data hold 250,000 to 300,000 clones, with 90% observed a single time. What was sequenced was PBMCs or T cells enriched from blood (not recorded which). The receptors were sampled from a woman under 40 who had recovered from COVID-19.

V is TRBV7-8 and J is TRBJ2-7; TRBD1 agrees at 8 bases. With 4 bases clipped from V and 0 bases from J, the junction kept 5 bases outside the gene matches. CDR1 and CDR2 (germline): SGHVS, FQNEAQ. The CDR3 is made up of 15 amino acids. The CDR3 region is CASSSGQGSSYEQYF. The CDR3 coding sequence is TGTGCCAGCAGCTCAGGACAGGGCAGCTCCTACGAGCAGTACTTC.

The V gene is TRBV5-8, the J gene TRBJ1-5; tentatively, D is TRBD1 (6 bases). With 3 bases removed from V and 1 base from J, the gap between germline ends came to 14 bases. The CDR3 sequence is 16 residues long. Germline-derived CDR1 and CDR2 are SGHTS and YDEGEE. The DNA for the CDR3 is TGTGCCAGCAGCTCGACAGGAACCCAAAGCAATCAGCCCCAGCATTTT. It yields the protein CASSSTGTQSNQPQHF.

The chain couples TRBV5-4 to TRBJ2-7; 11 bases are a match to TRBD1. Germline CDR1 is SGHNT and CDR2 is YYREEE (reference sequence). The V segment lost 4 bases and the J segment 2 bases; nucleotides outside the gene matches: 5. CDR3 size: 15 residues. The CDR3 coding sequence is TGTGCCAGCAGCGCCGGACAGGGGGCGACCTACGAGCAGTACTTC. Residues: CASSAGQGATYEQYF.

The chain recombines TRBV9 with TRBJ1-3; D is unresolved. The V end was cut by 0 bases, the J end by 2 bases, with 6 bases between. There are 14 residues in the CDR3. Germline V gene data show CDR1 as SGDLS and CDR2 as YYNGEE. The CDR3 protein is CASSVGYTGNTIYF. The CDR3 bases are TGTGCCAGCAGCGTAGGATACACTGGAAACACCATATATTTT.

V is TRBV11-2 and J is TRBJ2-7; 10 nucleotides align to TRBD1. With 2 bases clipped from V and 4 bases from J, the junction kept 8 bases outside the gene matches. This CDR3 contains 16 residues. CDR1 is SGHAT and CDR2 is FQNNGV in the germline V gene. The CDR3 DNA is TGTGCCAGCAGCTTACTCCCGGGACAGGGGATTTACGAGCAGTACTTC. Translating gives CASSLLPGQGIYEQYF.

This rearrangement joins TRBV25-1 to TRBJ1-2, with D perhaps matching TRBD1 (5 bases). The germline V gene has CDR1 MGHDK and CDR2 SYGVNS. The CDR3 totals 13 residues. V dropped 8 bases and J dropped 8 bases, with 18 bases sitting between them. CDR3 residues: CASQPVGQRGYTF. The CDR3 DNA follows: TGTGCCAGCCAACCGGTTGGACAACGAGGCTACACCTTC.

The chain employs TRBV29-1 and TRBJ1-5; D unresolved. Trimming removed 7 bases from V and 4 bases from J, with 8 bases in between. CDR3 length: 11 residues. CDR1 SQVTM and CDR2 ANQGSEA come from the germline V gene. The CDR3 DNA sequence: TGCAGCGGTTACCGGAATCAGCCCCAGCATTTT. Residues: CSGYRNQPQHF.

The rearrangement links TRBV7-9 to TRBJ2-7; TRBD2 matches 10 bases. This CDR3 is 14 amino acids long. V trimming: 3 bases; J trimming: 7 bases; junction bases outside the gene matches: 6. CDR1 and CDR2 from the germline V gene are SEHNR and FQNEAQ (reference sequence). CDR3 protein: CASSFLAGDGEQYF. The CDR3 DNA reads as TGTGCCAGCAGCTTCCTAGCGGGAGACGGGGAGCAGTACTTC.